The 26 T cell receptor beta chains reported below all come from one sample, sequenced in a study of cytomegalovirus exposure and HLA in healthy donors. TCRdb's table, derived via immunoSEQ multiplex PCR, lists solely in-frame clones and lacks some. Of about 360,000 clones listed, roughly 85% are singletons. Source material: PBMCs. These receptors originate from a woman aged 18-35 years in good health and CMV-seronegative.

This chain connects TRBV28 to TRBJ1-2; TRBD1 matches at 7 bases. CDR1 is MDHEN, CDR2 SYDVKM, per germline. This CDR3 comprises 13 residues. Losses at the gene ends were 6 bases for V and 8 bases for J; bases not matched to a gene: 9. CDR3 coding DNA: TGTGCCAGCAGCTACCAGGGGGGCTGGGGCTACACCTTC. It encodes CASSYQGGWGYTF.

This chain uses TRBV29-1 with TRBJ2-1; tentative D call: TRBD2 (7 bases). This CDR3 is built from 16 residues. Germline assignment: CDR1 SQVTM and CDR2 ANQGSEA. V gave up 3 bases and J gave up 9 bases, with 24 bases separating them. This CDR3 reads CSVEVGAGEATFEQFF. The CDR3 DNA follows: TGCAGCGTTGAGGTGGGGGCGGGAGAAGCTACATTTGAGCAGTTCTTC.

The J gene is TRBJ2-3, the V gene TRBV5-1, with D perhaps TRBD2 (5 bases). V lost 4 bases and J lost 0, with 15 bases in between. In germline, CDR1 is SGHRS, CDR2 YFSETQ. The CDR3 runs to 16 residues. For the CDR3, the DNA is TGCGCCAGCAGCGAAGGGCGGGTCGCTAGCACAGATACGCAGTATTTT. As protein: CASSEGRVASTDTQYF.

The V gene is TRBV7-6, the J gene TRBJ2-3; 8 bases map to TRBD2. V shed 5 bases and J 0 bases; nucleotides not matched to a gene: 7. This CDR3 has 16 amino acids. Germline V CDR1 and CDR2: SGHVS, FNYEAQ. In nucleotides, the CDR3 is TGTGCCAGCAGCGGAGGGGCGGGGGGTAGCACAGATACGCAGTATTTT. The encoded protein is CASSGGAGGSTDTQYF.

The chain has TRBV5-1 and TRBJ2-6; perhaps TRBD2 as D (5 bases). The CDR3 runs 16 residues. Looked up from germline, CDR1 is SGHRS and CDR2 is YFSETQ. V was clipped by 4 bases and J by 1 base, with 12 bases between them. The DNA of the CDR3 is TGCGCCAGCAGCCCGCCTGCGGGTTCTGGGGCCAACGTCCTGACTTTC. It encodes CASSPPAGSGANVLTF.

This sequence joins TRBV28 and TRBJ2-7; TRBD2 aligns across 11 bases. Trimming cost V 10 bases and J 2 bases; bases outside gene matches: 4. Germline V gene lookup returns CDR1 MDHEN and CDR2 SYDVKM. CDR3 size: 13 residues. CDR3 DNA: TGTGCCATAGGGACTAGCGGTACCTACGAGCAGTACTTC. Residues: CAIGTSGTYEQYF.

The chain links TRBV18 to TRBJ2-1, with 8 bases lining up with TRBD1. V trimming: 3 bases; J trimming: 3 bases; junction bases outside the gene matches: 1. This CDR3 has 14 amino acids. CDR1 KGHSH and CDR2 LQKENI come from the germline V gene. In DNA form, the CDR3 reads TGTGCCAGCTCACCGGGGACAGGCTACAATGAGCAGTTCTTC. Protein: CASSPGTGYNEQFF.

The chain links TRBV2 to TRBJ1-5; D possibly corresponds to TRBD1 (6 bases). Germline V gene data show CDR1 as SNHLY and CDR2 as FYNNEI. V was shortened by 2 bases and J by 3 bases, with 11 bases between the two germline ends. There are 15 residues in the CDR3. This CDR3 is CASSEIRGYNQPQHF. The CDR3 nucleotides are TGTGCCAGCAGTGAAATCAGGGGATACAATCAGCCCCAGCATTTT.

This clone has a single count. The V and J genes are TRBV21-1 and TRBJ2-7; TRBD1 reflects the table's D call only, with no check against the DNA. TRBV21-1 is labeled a pseudogene. CDR3 size: 17 residues. The chain's CDR3 is CASDTRWRQGFCCEQYF. The CDR3 bases are TGTGCCAGCGATACCAGATGGAGACAGGGGTTTTGTTGCGAGCAGTACTTC.

The rearrangement joins TRBV30 to TRBJ1-5, with D possibly TRBD1 on 5 matching bases. The CDR3 covers 14 residues. Trimming left V 0 bases short and J 5 bases short, with 11 bases between. The V gene's germline CDR1 is GTSNPN and CDR2 SVGIG (reference sequence). CDR3 amino acids: CAWSVPGGDQPQHF. As DNA, the CDR3 is TGTGCCTGGAGTGTACCCGGGGGAGATCAGCCCCAGCATTTT.

A word on this clone: A read error may produce the germline difference seen at one junction end. This chain connects TRBV27 to TRBJ1-2; 7 nucleotides match TRBD1. This CDR3 contains 14 residues. CDR1 and CDR2 from the germline V gene are MNHEY and SMNVEV (reference sequence). The CDR3 protein is CASGLKGGIYGYTF. CDR3 bases: TGTGCCAGCGGTTTAAAAGGGGGCATTTATGGCTACACCTTC.

The chain carries TRBV10-2 and TRBJ2-5; 7 nucleotides agree with TRBD2. Losses at the gene ends were 2 bases for V and 9 bases for J; bases not matched to a gene: 0. CDR1 is WSHSY, CDR2 SAAADI, per germline. The CDR3 runs 11 residues. The CDR3 region is CASSEGGAQYF. The DNA for the CDR3 is TGCGCCAGCAGTGAGGGGGGGGCCCAGTACTTC.

The chain combines TRBV12-5 with TRBJ2-2, with 7 bases lining up with TRBD1. Per germline, CDR1 LGHNT and CDR2 FRNRAP. The CDR3 is 15 residues long. The ends lost 6 bases at V and 3 bases at J; junction bases unmatched: 7. The CDR3 DNA follows: TGTGCTAGTGGCGCCGACAGGGCTTACACCGGGGAGCTGTTTTTT. It specifies CASGADRAYTGELFF.

The chain combines TRBV7-9 with TRBJ1-5; no firm D call. Deletions cut 5 bases from V and 8 bases from J, with 10 bases between. Germline V gene lookup returns CDR1 SEHNR and CDR2 FQNEAQ (reference sequence). The CDR3 runs to 12 residues. CDR3 region: CASSPVQEPQHF. The CDR3 nucleotides are TGTGCCAGCAGCCCGGTGCAGGAGCCCCAGCATTTT.

The chain recombines TRBV29-1 with TRBJ1-2, with 7 bases identical to TRBD1. Trimming cost V 3 bases and J 8 bases; bases outside gene matches: 21. CDR1 SQVTM and CDR2 ANQGSEA come from the germline V gene. The CDR3 is 17 amino acids. The CDR3 DNA reads TGCAGCGTTGACCCTCCAAGCCCGGACAGGCGGTCCGGAGGCTACACCTTC. Protein product: CSVDPPSPDRRSGGYTF.

The genes are TRBV7-9 and TRBJ2-7; TRBD2 matches at 9 bases. This CDR3 region has 12 residues. V shed 4 bases and J 7 bases; nucleotides not matched to a gene: 2. Germline lookup yields CDR1 SEHNR and CDR2 FQNEAQ (reference sequence). The CDR3: CASSSLAGEQYF. DNA for the CDR3: TGTGCCAGCAGCTCCCTAGCGGGGGAGCAGTACTTC.

The rearrangement uses TRBV30 and TRBJ1-2, with TRBD1 matching 7 bases. The CDR3 contains 17 residues. Trimming removed 0 bases from V and 3 bases from J; junction bases left unmatched: 13. Germline V lookup: CDR1 GTSNPN, CDR2 SVGIG (reference sequence). The CDR3: CAWSVYDDRASDYGYTF. As DNA, the CDR3 is TGTGCCTGGAGTGTTTATGATGACAGGGCGTCTGACTATGGCTACACCTTC.

This sequence joins TRBV5-6 and TRBJ2-1, with D unresolved. CDR3 length equals 14 residues. The V end was cut by 1 base, the J end by 0 bases, with 5 bases between. Germline V gene data show CDR1 as SGHDT and CDR2 as YYEEEE. Here the CDR3 DNA reads TGTGCCAGCAGCTTGCTGAGCTCCTACAATGAGCAGTTCTTC. Protein sequence: CASSLLSSYNEQFF. Full variable domain (remainder filled in from reference TRBV5-6 and TRBJ2-1): DAGVTQSPTHLIKTRGQQVTLRCSPKSGHDTVSWYQQALGQGPQFIFQYYEEEERQRGNFPDRFSGHQFPNYSSELNVNALLLGDSALYLCASSLLSSYNEQFFGPGTRLTVL.

The gene calls are TRBV12-5 and TRBJ2-3, with D maybe TRBD1 (6 bases). The V gene's germline CDR1 is LGHNT and CDR2 FRNRAP. With 6 bases removed from V and 5 bases from J, the gap between germline ends came to 6 bases. This CDR3 comprises 11 residues. CDR3 nucleotide sequence: TGTGCTAGTGGAGGGGGAGATACGCAGTATTTT. This gives the protein CASGGGDTQYF.

The rearrangement uses TRBV28 and TRBJ1-6, with TRBD1 matching 7 bases. This CDR3 region has 14 residues. Unmatched junction bases numbered 7, after V lost 5 bases and J lost 9 bases. Germline loops: CDR1 MDHEN, CDR2 SYDVKM. The CDR3 DNA reads TGTGCCAGCAGTCAAGACAGGGAAGTTTCACCCCTCCACTTT. Its translation: CASSQDREVSPLHF.

The chain uses TRBV4-1 and TRBJ2-2; 9 nucleotides line up with TRBD2. Germline assignment: CDR1 MGHRA and CDR2 YSYEKL. This CDR3 is 14 amino acids long. V trimming: 10 bases; J trimming: 0 bases; junction bases outside the gene matches: 3. In nucleotides, the CDR3 is TGCGCCACCCTAGCGGGGACGAACACCGGGGAGCTGTTTTTT. Amino acid sequence: CATLAGTNTGELFF.

The CDR3 region is CASSEPASGGAYYEQYF. CDR3 bases: TGTGCCAGCAGTGAGCCCGCTAGCGGGGGGGCATACTACGAGCAGTACTTC. This chain links TRBV6-1 with TRBJ2-7; 12 positions agree with TRBD2. Germline CDR1 MNHNS, CDR2 SASEGT. V shed 3 bases, J shed 3 bases, and the junction held 9 bases outside the gene matches. The CDR3 is 17 residues long.

This chain joins TRBV5-1 and TRBJ2-7; D might be TRBD1 (5 bases). Trimming pared 3 bases from V and 2 bases from J, leaving 12 bases between. The CDR3 runs 14 residues. Germline values: CDR1 SGHRS, CDR2 YFSETQ. This CDR3 is CASSSLGDTYEQYF. The CDR3 DNA reads TGCGCCAGCAGCTCCCTAGGGGATACCTACGAGCAGTACTTC.

The table lists this clone with a few counts. In DNA, the CDR3 is TGTGCCAGCAGTTTAAACCGGGACAGGGTTTTCTTAGGCTACACCTTC. Translated: CASSLNRDRVFLGYTF. The V call is TRBV28, the J call TRBJ1-2; 9 nucleotides line up with TRBD1. CDR3 length equals 16 residues. Germline trimming cut 2 bases from V and 8 bases from J; bases unmatched to any gene: 12. The germline gives CDR1 MDHEN, CDR2 SYDVKM.

CDR3 sequence (DNA): TGCGCCAGCAGAAGGACAGGGGCATATGAGCAGTTCTTC. Protein: CASRRTGAYEQFF. This chain links TRBV5-1 with TRBJ2-1; 9 positions agree with TRBD1. J gave up 8 bases and V 5 bases, and 5 bases lay outside the gene matches. CDR1 is SGHRS and CDR2 is YFSETQ in the germline V gene. The CDR3 loop spans 13 amino acids.

This rearrangement joins TRBV28 to TRBJ1-1, with 7 positions matching TRBD1. V shed 4 bases, J shed 0 bases, and the junction held 5 bases outside the gene matches. This CDR3 has 15 amino acids. Germline CDR1 reads MDHEN; CDR2 reads SYDVKM. In DNA form, the CDR3 reads TGTGCCAGCAGTTCGACCGGGACAGTGAACACTGAAGCTTTCTTT. Protein product: CASSSTGTVNTEAFF.